Following are 30 T cell receptor beta chains from one sample sequenced in a study of CD8 T cells in Susac syndrome. RNA, at roughly 0.45 to 1 ug, was reverse transcribed with random hexamers. TCRdb reprocessed the immunoSEQ multiplex PCR reads with MiXCR, giving one entry per CDR3 protein. This sample yields 90,000 or so distinct CDR3 sequences, of which around 93% are seen a single time; about 0.32% belongs to the top ten. Sequenced input: CD8+ T cells from PBMCs. The receptors were sampled from a human donor in good health.

The V and J genes are TRBV30 and TRBJ1-1; D perhaps matches TRBD1 (5 bases). Germline V lookup: CDR1 GTSNPN, CDR2 SVGIG (reference sequence). V was pared by 8 bases and J by 3 bases, with 19 bases between. There are 14 residues in the CDR3. The CDR3 sequence is CAQTPAGGYTEAFF. The DNA for the CDR3 is TGTGCCCAGACTCCGGCGGGGGGATACACTGAAGCTTTCTTT.

V gene TRBV11-2 combines with J gene TRBJ1-4; D uncertain. Per germline, CDR1 SGHAT and CDR2 FQNNGV. Deletions cut 2 bases from V and 7 bases from J, with 5 bases between. The CDR3 has 12 residues. CDR3 nucleotide sequence: TGTGCCAGCAGCTTAATGACTGAAAAACTGTTTTTT. Translating it yields CASSLMTEKLFF.

The rearrangement uses TRBV12-3 or TRBV12-4 and TRBJ2-1; D remains unclear. The CDR3 is made up of 12 amino acids. The V and J ends lost 6 bases and 8 bases respectively, with 11 bases between them. CDR3 nucleotides: TGTGCCAGCAGGGGGATTGAAGATGAGCAGTTCTTC. Protein: CASRGIEDEQFF.

J is TRBJ2-7 and V is TRBV10-3, with D maybe TRBD2 (6 bases). The germline V and J ends were trimmed by 7 bases and 5 bases, with 21 bases remaining between them. The CDR3 contains 15 residues. Germline V gives CDR1 ENHRY, CDR2 SYGVKD. The CDR3 DNA reads TGTGCCATCAAAGGGGAGGTCCCGGATTGGGACGAGCAGTACTTC. It encodes CAIKGEVPDWDEQYF.

This clonotype showed up just once. This chain joins TRBV6-6 and TRBJ1-2, with D unclear. The CDR3 covers 13 residues. Germline V lookup: CDR1 MNHNY, CDR2 SVGAGI (reference sequence). Trimming removed 6 bases at V and 0 bases at J, with 8 bases between. CDR3 sequence: CASSDISNYGYTF. The CDR3 DNA is TGTGCCAGCAGCGACATCTCTAACTATGGCTACACCTTC.

This chain links TRBV15 with TRBJ1-1, with D possibly being TRBD1 (5 bases). CDR3 length: 14 amino acids. CDR1 LNHNV and CDR2 YYDKDF come from the germline V gene (reference sequence). The V gene lost 3 bases and the J gene lost 5 bases, with 13 bases spanning the gap. This chain's CDR3 is CATSSVGKGTEAFF. The CDR3 DNA sequence: TGTGCCACCAGCAGTGTGGGTAAGGGGACTGAAGCTTTCTTT.

The rearrangement joins TRBV6-1 to TRBJ2-3, with D perhaps matching TRBD2 (6 bases). Germline V CDR1 and CDR2: MNHNS, SASEGT. V gave up 4 bases and J gave up 0 bases, with 14 bases separating them. The CDR3 runs 16 residues. CDR3 coding DNA: TGTGCCAGCAGTGGGGACTCGCGCACTAGCACAGATACGCAGTATTTT. Its protein is CASSGDSRTSTDTQYF.

The rearrangement links TRBV29-1 to TRBJ1-1; D is uncertain. V gave up 4 bases and J gave up 3 bases, with 12 bases separating them. Germline loops: CDR1 SQVTM, CDR2 ANQGSEA. The CDR3 contains 13 residues. The CDR3 is CSVVGLEHTEAFF. In nucleotides, the CDR3 is TGCAGCGTTGTAGGGCTCGAACACACTGAAGCTTTCTTT.

The chain is built from TRBV29-1 and TRBJ1-1; 8 bases are shared with TRBD1. Germline loops: CDR1 SQVTM, CDR2 ANQGSEA. The trim removed 5 bases at V and 0 bases at J, leaving 2 bases unmatched. The CDR3 loop spans 13 amino acids. The CDR3 loop reads CSVSGGVNTEAFF. As DNA, the CDR3 is TGCAGCGTTTCAGGGGGCGTGAACACTGAAGCTTTCTTT.

The chain links TRBV6-2 or TRBV6-3 to TRBJ1-1, with D possibly matching TRBD1 (6 bases). CDR3 length: 14 residues. In germline, CDR1 is MNHEY, CDR2 SVGEGT. With 2 bases removed from V and 5 bases from J, the gap between germline ends came to 12 bases. CDR3 region: CASSYTGMITEAFF. The CDR3, as DNA: TGTGCCAGCAGTTACACAGGGATGATTACTGAAGCTTTCTTT.

V is TRBV5-6 and J is TRBJ2-7, with 7 bases aligning to TRBD1. The germline V gene has CDR1 SGHDT and CDR2 YYEEEE. Germline trimming cut 3 bases from V and 4 bases from J; bases unmatched to any gene: 7. The CDR3 consists of 14 residues. Written as DNA, the CDR3 is TGTGCCAGCAGCTCGACAGGGATTAAGTACGAGCAGTACTTC. It specifies CASSSTGIKYEQYF.

This clonotype was observed once. This chain joins TRBV29-1 and TRBJ1-2; tentative D call: TRBD1 (5 bases). The CDR3 consists of 13 residues. Germline V gene sequence: CDR1 SQVTM, CDR2 ANQGSEA. V was cut by 6 bases and J by 2 bases, with 13 bases left in between. The CDR3 region is CSVEPGGNYGYTF. The CDR3 DNA follows: TGCAGCGTCGAGCCCGGGGGGAACTATGGCTACACCTTC.

The chain recombines TRBV11-2 with TRBJ2-7; 13 nucleotides line up with TRBD2. The CDR3 sequence is 15 residues long. Trimming took 2 bases from V and 5 from J; bases not matched to a gene: 3. Germline V gives CDR1 SGHAT, CDR2 FQNNGV. The CDR3 spells CASSLTGTSGDEQYF. Written as DNA, the CDR3 is TGTGCCAGCAGCTTAACCGGGACTAGCGGGGACGAGCAGTACTTC. Looking up the rest from reference TRBV11-2 and TRBJ2-7 gives the full variable domain: EAGVAQSPRYKIIEKRQSVAFWCNPISGHATLYWYQQILGQGPKLLIQFQNNGVVDDSQLPKDRFSAERLKGVDSTLKIQPAKLEDSAVYLCASSLTGTSGDEQYFGPGTRLTVT.

The J gene is TRBJ2-1, the V gene TRBV23-1; D possibly corresponds to TRBD2 (5 bases). TRBV23-1 is classed as an ORF, of uncertain function. Trimming took off 8 bases at V and 7 bases at J, with 15 bases between the two ends. The CDR3 is 13 residues long. CDR3 DNA sequence: TGCGCCAGCGACAAGGGTCGGGGAAATGAGCAGTTCTTC. It yields the protein CASDKGRGNEQFF.

This clonotype was observed a single time. V is TRBV19 and J is TRBJ1-2; possible D gene TRBD1, 5 bases. CDR1 and CDR2 from the germline V gene are LNHDA and SQIVND (reference sequence). Trimming took off 4 bases at V and 8 bases at J, with 14 bases between the two ends. The CDR3 is 13 amino acids. DNA of the CDR3: TGTGCCAGTAGTACCGGGACCGGTATAGGCTACACCTTC. Translating it yields CASSTGTGIGYTF. Complete variable domain (other parts from reference TRBV19 and TRBJ1-2): DGGITQSPKYLFRKEGQNVTLSCEQNLNHDAMYWYRQDPGQGLRLIYYSQIVNDFQKGDIAEGYSVSREKKESFPLTVTSAQKNPTAFYLCASSTGTGIGYTFGSGTRLTVV.

This chain connects TRBV7-3 to TRBJ2-1, with D perhaps assigned TRBD1 or TRBD2 (5 bases each). This CDR3 spans 14 amino acids. Germline V CDR1 and CDR2: SGHTA, FQGTGA. V shed 7 bases and J shed 5 bases, with 15 bases lying between them. The CDR3 DNA is TGTGCCAGCACAACGAGAGGGGTAGACAATGAGCAGTTCTTC. It codes for CASTTRGVDNEQFF.

The J gene is TRBJ2-3, the V gene TRBV7-9; tentative D call: TRBD1 (6 bases). Trimming removed 5 bases from V and 0 bases from J, with 12 bases in between. CDR3 length equals 15 residues. The germline V gene has CDR1 SEHNR and CDR2 FQNEAQ (reference sequence). The CDR3 DNA is TGTGCCAGCAGCCCAACAGGGATCAGCACAGATACGCAGTATTTT. It is translated as CASSPTGISTDTQYF.

V usage is TRBV6-5 and J usage is TRBJ1-2, with D maybe TRBD1 (6 bases). This CDR3 spans 15 amino acids. V lost 1 base and J lost 2, with 11 bases in between. Germline V gene sequence: CDR1 MNHEY, CDR2 SVGAGI. The CDR3 coding sequence is TGTGCCAGCAGTTACTTGCCCCAGGGGAACTATGGCTACACCTTC. It is translated as CASSYLPQGNYGYTF.

This clonotype occurred once. The chain carries TRBV2 and TRBJ2-3; unclear D gene. V was clipped by 8 bases and J by 3 bases, with 6 bases between them. CDR1 is SNHLY and CDR2 is FYNNEI in the germline V gene. This CDR3 contains 11 residues. This chain's CDR3 is CASFSTDTQYF. The CDR3 region has the DNA TGTGCCAGCTTTTCGACAGATACGCAGTATTTT.

The chain employs TRBV9 and TRBJ1-6; D may be TRBD1 (5 bases). This CDR3 is built from 16 residues. Germline CDR1 is SGDLS and CDR2 is YYNGEE. The germline V and J ends were trimmed by 4 bases and 7 bases, with 18 bases remaining between them. The CDR3 sequence: CASSSSGPGGNSPLHF. For the CDR3, the DNA is TGTGCCAGCAGCTCTTCCGGCCCGGGGGGGAATTCACCCCTCCACTTT.

V usage is TRBV5-6 and J usage is TRBJ2-1; TRBD1 or TRBD2 may be the D gene (5 bases each). CDR1 and CDR2 from the germline V gene are SGHDT and YYEEEE. The CDR3 extends over 11 amino acids. V gave up 2 bases and J gave up 12 bases, with 9 bases separating them. The CDR3 is CASSFAGRQFF. The CDR3 nucleotides read TGTGCCAGCAGCTTCGCAGGGAGGCAGTTCTTC.

The chain couples TRBV5-6 to TRBJ2-7; 8 bases align to TRBD1. The length of the CDR3 is 15 residues. The ends lost 0 bases at V and 6 bases at J; junction bases unmatched: 8. Germline V lookup: CDR1 SGHDT, CDR2 YYEEEE. CDR3 in DNA: TGTGCCAGCAGCTTGGGGCAGGGGGCGGCATCCGAGCAGTACTTC. Translating it yields CASSLGQGAASEQYF.

The V and J genes are TRBV30 and TRBJ1-2; 9 bases agree with TRBD1. The ends lost 0 bases at V and 5 bases at J; junction bases unmatched: 1. Germline CDR1 and CDR2: GTSNPN and SVGIG (reference sequence). The CDR3 is 13 amino acids. CDR3 coding DNA: TGTGCCTGGAGTGTTGGGACAGGGTATGGCTACACCTTC. Its translation is CAWSVGTGYGYTF.

The V and J genes are TRBV27 and TRBJ1-1, with D perhaps TRBD1 (6 bases). The V gene's germline CDR1 is MNHEY and CDR2 SMNVEV (reference sequence). Trimming cost V 2 bases and J 2 bases, with 12 bases left between them. The CDR3 loop spans 15 amino acids. This CDR3 reads CASSLVQGTNTEAFF. As DNA, the CDR3 is TGTGCCAGCAGTTTAGTCCAGGGGACCAACACTGAAGCTTTCTTT.

This clonotype was observed a single time. This chain connects TRBV29-1 to TRBJ2-7, with TRBD1 as a possible D gene (6 bases). The CDR3 has 14 residues. V lost 1 base, J lost 5 bases, and 15 bases lay in between. The germline V gene has CDR1 SQVTM and CDR2 ANQGSEA. For the CDR3, the DNA is TGCAGCGTTGAAGGCTCCCCAGGGGAAGACGAGCAGTACTTC. This sequence encodes CSVEGSPGEDEQYF.

The chain couples TRBV12-3 or TRBV12-4 to TRBJ2-7, with 11 bases matching TRBD1. The junction had 6 bases not matched to a gene; V was cut back by 4 bases and J by 4 bases. The CDR3 contains 15 residues. The CDR3 DNA reads TGTGCCAGCAGTTCCGGACAGGGGGCTGCTTACGAGCAGTACTTC. It specifies CASSSGQGAAYEQYF.

This chain joins TRBV7-9 and TRBJ1-2; D call uncertain. CDR1 SEHNR and CDR2 FQNEAQ come from the germline V gene (reference sequence). CDR3 length: 14 residues. Between the trimmed V and J ends, which lost 7 bases and 4 bases, there was a span of 16 bases. Here the CDR3 reads CASNLGREPYGYTF. The CDR3, as DNA: TGTGCCAGCAACCTAGGACGGGAGCCCTATGGCTACACCTTC. The variable domain in full, with the rest retrieved from reference TRBV7-9 and TRBJ1-2, is DTGVSQNPRHKITKRGQNVTFRCDPISEHNRLYWYRQTLGQGPEFLTYFQNEAQLEKSRLLSDRFSAERPKGSFSTLEIQRTEQGDSAMYLCASNLGREPYGYTFGSGTRLTVV.

V gene TRBV4-1 combines with J gene TRBJ2-5; 9 bases are shared with TRBD2. In germline, CDR1 is MGHRA, CDR2 YSYEKL. This CDR3 region has 14 residues. The junction had 0 bases not matched to a gene; V was cut back by 3 bases and J by 1 base. The CDR3 loop is CASSHSGSQETQYF. In DNA, the CDR3 is TGCGCCAGCAGCCATAGCGGGAGCCAAGAGACCCAGTACTTC.

The rearrangement joins TRBV7-9 to TRBJ2-5, with TRBD1 as a possible D gene (6 bases). Trimming took 5 bases from V and 5 from J, leaving 15 bases between them. This CDR3 is 14 amino acids long. In germline, CDR1 is SEHNR, CDR2 FQNEAQ (reference sequence). CDR3 coding DNA: TGTGCCAGCAGCGGGGCAGGGGATGCGGAGACCCAGTACTTC. As protein: CASSGAGDAETQYF.

This clonotype showed up just once. CDR3 sequence (DNA): TGCAGCGTTTTGGGGGCGCGCAACATTCAGTACTTC. Translated, it gives CSVLGARNIQYF. V gene TRBV29-1 combines with J gene TRBJ2-4; maybe TRBD1 (6 bases). CDR1 is SQVTM and CDR2 is ANQGSEA in the germline V gene. V lost 5 bases to trimming and J lost 7 bases, with 12 bases between them. This CDR3 is built from 12 residues.